Listed below are T cell receptor beta chains from one sample, sequenced in a study of blood T cell repertoires in COVID-19. Method: immunoSEQ multiplex PCR; TCRdb's copy keeps in-frame clones and lacks some. The sample consists of roughly 49,000 clones, 85% to 95% of them appearing once. The sample consisted of peripheral blood. Receptors were obtained from a man aged 55 to 70 with COVID-19, enrolled during active disease. Both conserved end residues are part of each CDR3. A D gene is named only where the DNA matches it firmly. The listing skips clone size in some rows; elsewhere it reads once, few, many or a size class.

TGTGCCAGCAGCCCTACATTCTCTCGGAGCGAGCAGTACTTC	CASSPTFSRSEQYF	TRBV3-1/TRBV3-2	NA	TRBJ2-7	NA
TGCGCCAGCAGTCAGAAACCTGGGGCGGTACAGAGGTTCGCCGACGAGCAGTACTTC	CASSQKPGAVQRFADEQYF	TRBV23-1	NA	TRBJ2-7	NA
TGTGCCAGCTCACCGGGGAACAGGGGGCTTTACGAGCAGTACTTC	CASSPGNRGLYEQYF	TRBV18	once	TRBJ2-7	TRBD1
TGTGCCAGCAGCTTAAACGGGAGTCCAGATACGCAGTATTTT	CASSLNGSPDTQYF	TRBV7-2	NA	TRBJ2-3	NA
TGTGCCAGCAGCTTGACAGGGGGGAATGAAGCTTTCTTT	CASSLTGGNEAFF	TRBV7-9	NA	TRBJ1-1	TRBD1
TGTGCCAGCAGCCAGGAAATGGGGCAGGGAACCTACGAGCAGTACTTC	CASSQEMGQGTYEQYF	TRBV2	NA	TRBJ2-7	NA
TGTGCCACCAGCAGAGTTCGAGGTGTTTGGGAGGGGGTCTACACTGAAGCTTTCTTT	CATSRVRGVWEGVYTEAFF	TRBV15	once	TRBJ1-1	NA
TGTGCCAGCTCACCACGCTCAGGACTCTACTACGAGCAGTACTTC	CASSPRSGLYYEQYF	TRBV18	NA	TRBJ2-7	NA
TGTGCCATCAGCCGAGATCCCCCCGGGGTAAGCCAGCCCCAGCATTTT	CAISRDPPGVSQPQHF	TRBV10-3	NA	TRBJ1-5	NA
TGTGCCAGCAGCCTTGGGCACATGGCGGGGGGGAGCACAGATACGCAGTATTTT	CASSLGHMAGGSTDTQYF	TRBV4-2	NA	TRBJ2-3	TRBD2
TGTGCCAGTAGTATAGGGCGGGAGGGCAATGAGCAGTTCTTC	CASSIGREGNEQFF	TRBV19	NA	TRBJ2-1	TRBD2
TGTGCCAGCAGCCAAGATCGAGAGACCCAGTACTTC	CASSQDRETQYF	TRBV3-1/TRBV3-2	NA	TRBJ2-5	NA
TGTGCCACATACCGGGACTTCGGGGTGGATAATTCACCCCTCCACTTT	CATYRDFGVDNSPLHF	TRBV2	NA	TRBJ1-6	NA
TGTGCCAGCAGCCCTAGTCCTCACTCCTCCTACGAGCAGTACTTC	CASSPSPHSSYEQYF	TRBV11-2	once	TRBJ2-7	NA
TGCGCCAGCAGCCAAGTGTATTCCCGTAGCAGGGCCTACGAGCAGTACTTC	CASSQVYSRSRAYEQYF	TRBV4-1	NA	TRBJ2-7	NA
TGCAGCGTTGAACCGTGGGGAGGAGGGGAGCAGTTCTTC	CSVEPWGGGEQFF	TRBV29-1	NA	TRBJ2-1	NA
TGTGCCAGCAGACAAGGGGGTAACACCGGGGAGCTGTTTTTT	CASRQGGNTGELFF	TRBV28	once	TRBJ2-2	NA
TGTGCCAGTAGTTTCCTACCGGGACTAGCGGGACTTGAGCAGTTCTTC	CASSFLPGLAGLEQFF	TRBV19	once	TRBJ2-1	TRBD2
TGTGCCAGCAGCCCACGACCGACGACAGGGAGGAACACTGAAGCTTTCTTT	CASSPRPTTGRNTEAFF	TRBV6-2/TRBV6-3	NA	TRBJ1-1	TRBD1
TGTGCCAGCAGTGAAGGGGCTAAGAACACTGAAGCTTTCTTT	CASSEGAKNTEAFF	TRBV2	NA	TRBJ1-1	NA
TGTGCCAGCAGCTTAGTAGCGGGGGGCCAGGGAGGTACGCAGTATTTT	CASSLVAGGQGGTQYF	TRBV11-2	NA	TRBJ2-3	TRBD2
TGTGCCAGCTCACCTGGACAGAATGAGCAGTTCTTC	CASSPGQNEQFF	TRBV18	once	TRBJ2-1	NA
TGTGCCAGCAGTTTAACAGGGACGAGGGAGAACTATGGCTACACCTTC	CASSLTGTRENYGYTF	TRBV6-2/TRBV6-3	NA	TRBJ1-2	NA
TGTGCCAGCAGGGGGGCTAGCGGGAGGGAGACCCAGTACTTC	CASRGASGRETQYF	TRBV2	once	TRBJ2-5	TRBD2
TGTGCCAGCAGCCATGAACTCGGGACAGTCCTCTATAATTCACCCCTCCACTTT	CASSHELGTVLYNSPLHF	TRBV3-1/TRBV3-2	NA	TRBJ1-6	TRBD1
TGTGCCAGCAGTTCACTTCGGGGGACCGACTATGGCTACACCTTC	CASSSLRGTDYGYTF	TRBV6-5	NA	TRBJ1-2	NA
TGTGCCAGCAGTCGACTAGCGGGGGGATACAATGAGCAGTTCTTC	CASSRLAGGYNEQFF	TRBV2	NA	TRBJ2-1	TRBD2
TGTGCCAGCAGCTTAGCGGGGCAAGGGAATTCACCCCTCCACTTT	CASSLAGQGNSPLHF	TRBV7-8	NA	TRBJ1-6	NA
TGTGCCAGCAGTCGCTCTCCGGAGATGAACACTGAAGCTTTCTTT	CASSRSPEMNTEAFF	TRBV6-5	NA	TRBJ1-1	NA
TGTGCCAGCAGCTTAGATCCGGGGGGTCGTAATGAGCAGTTCTTC	CASSLDPGGRNEQFF	TRBV11-2	NA	TRBJ2-1	TRBD2
TGCGCCAGCAGCCAAGATGGCTGGCAGCCCCAGCATTTT	CASSQDGWQPQHF	TRBV4-1	NA	TRBJ1-5	NA
TGTGCCAGCTCACCGGGACTAGCGGGAGTAACCCGTACCGGAGACGAGCAGTACTTC	CASSPGLAGVTRTGDEQYF	TRBV18	once	TRBJ2-7	TRBD2
TGTGCCAGCAGCTCACCGGCGGGACAGCTATACAATGAGCAGTTCTTC	CASSSPAGQLYNEQFF	TRBV7-9	NA	TRBJ2-1	NA
TGTGCCAGTAAAGCAGGGGGCTCTGGAAACACCATATATTTT	CASKAGGSGNTIYF	TRBV19	NA	TRBJ1-3	TRBD1
TGTGCCAGTAGTACGTACCGGGACAGGGGGAGGAATGGCTATGGCTACACCTTC	CASSTYRDRGRNGYGYTF	TRBV19	NA	TRBJ1-2	TRBD1
TGTGCCAGCAGCCAAGACCGAAGGGGGCAAGGCTACACCTTC	CASSQDRRGQGYTF	TRBV4-2	NA	TRBJ1-2	TRBD1
TGTGCCAGCAGCTTGCAGGGCTGGAACACCGGGGAGCTGTTTTTT	CASSLQGWNTGELFF	TRBV5-5	NA	TRBJ2-2	NA
TGTGCCAGCAGCTTGAGACTGGGCTCCTACGAGCAGTACTTC	CASSLRLGSYEQYF	TRBV5-4	NA	TRBJ2-7	NA
TGTGCCAGCAGTTACCCGGGGACACTTGAAGCTTTCTTT	CASSYPGTLEAFF	TRBV6-5	NA	TRBJ1-1	NA
TGTGCCAGCACCGTAGGAGCGGGGAGCTCCTACGAGCAGTACTTC	CASTVGAGSSYEQYF	TRBV2	NA	TRBJ2-7	TRBD2
TGTGCCAGCAGCCCTAGCTCAGATACGCAGTATTTT	CASSPSSDTQYF	TRBV6-6	NA	TRBJ2-3	NA
TGTGCCAGCCGTGGACAGAGCCTTTTCTATGGCTACACCTTC	CASRGQSLFYGYTF	TRBV2	NA	TRBJ1-2	NA
TGTGCCAGCAGCGCCCCCCCGGGACAGATCTACCCAAAAGACAATCAGCCCCAGCATTTT	CASSAPPGQIYPKDNQPQHF	TRBV9	NA	TRBJ1-5	TRBD1
TGTGCCAGCGTCAGCGGGAGGTACAATGAGCAGTTCTTC	CASVSGRYNEQFF	TRBV28	NA	TRBJ2-1	TRBD2
TGTGCCAGTAGTACAAGGACAGGGGGCCGGGATCAGCCCCAGCATTTT	CASSTRTGGRDQPQHF	TRBV19	once	TRBJ1-5	TRBD1
TGTGCCAGCAGCCGGACAGCGGTGGGGGAGCAGTTCTTC	CASSRTAVGEQFF	TRBV2	once	TRBJ2-1	NA
TGTGCCAGCAGCCACCTCTCCACGGGCTATGGCTACACCTTC	CASSHLSTGYGYTF	TRBV14	NA	TRBJ1-2	NA